One and the same sample provided the 11 T cell receptor beta chains below, sequenced in a study of T cells expressing NK-cell markers. TCRdb reprocessed the 5' RACE reads, keeping one entry per CDR3 protein, no DNA. The sample's table shows 550,000 or so distinct CDR3 sequences. The specimen was blood T cells: a sorted CD56 or NKG2C T cell subset, CD4+ or CD8+ T cells, or bulk PBMC T cells (not recorded which). The receptors here all came from a man aged 18 to 35 in good health.

The rearrangement uses TRBV20-1 and TRBJ2-3; TCRdb's D gene call, TRBD1, goes unchecked for lack of DNA. CDR3 length: 14 residues. CDR1 DFQATT and CDR2 SNEGSKA come from the germline V gene (reference sequence). The CDR3: CSARPRTGSDTQYF.

The chain joins TRBV14 to TRBJ2-3; the D call of TRBD1 rests on TCRdb alone, since no DNA is present to check it. Per germline, CDR1 SGHDN and CDR2 FVKESK. This CDR3 region has 14 residues. CDR3 sequence reads: CASSHPQIRDTQYF.

The chain joins TRBV3-1 to TRBJ2-7; the D call of TRBD1 rests on TCRdb alone, since no DNA is present to check it. CDR3 length: 16 residues. Germline V gene lookup returns CDR1 LGHDT and CDR2 YNNKEL (reference sequence). This CDR3 is CASSQESRGPFYEQYF.

V gene TRBV29-1 combines with J gene TRBJ2-7. This CDR3 comprises 15 residues. Germline V gene lookup returns CDR1 SQVTM and CDR2 ANQGSEA. The CDR3 protein is CSVEGGARNFYEQYF.

This chain connects TRBV30 to TRBJ1-2. From germline, CDR1 is GTSNPN and CDR2 SVGIG (reference sequence). The CDR3 totals 11 residues. CDR3 in amino acids: CAWIYTYGYTF.

The gene calls are TRBV5-6 and TRBJ2-2. The CDR3 runs 14 residues. Germline V gene lookup returns CDR1 SGHDT and CDR2 YYEEEE. CDR3 sequence: CASSALGNTGELFF.

The rearrangement joins TRBV12-3 or TRBV12-4 to TRBJ2-1; absent DNA, TCRdb's TRBD2 call cannot be checked. The CDR3 is 15 amino acids. The CDR3 protein is CASSSSGVGLDEQFF.

The V and J genes are TRBV7-9 and TRBJ2-1; TCRdb's D call of TRBD2 is untestable without DNA. The germline gives CDR1 SEHNR, CDR2 FQNEAQ (reference sequence). The CDR3 is 16 amino acids. CDR3 sequence reads: CASSLGSSGRGNEQFF.

CDR3 sequence: CASSVEAETQYF. The chain is built from TRBV25-1 and TRBJ2-3. CDR3 length: 12 amino acids. The germline V gene encodes CDR1 MGHDK and CDR2 SYGVNS.

The J gene is TRBJ2-5, the V gene TRBV7-9; the TRBD1 assignment by TCRdb is unverifiable without DNA. The CDR3 sequence is 14 residues long. CDR1 and CDR2 from the germline V gene are SEHNR and FQNEAQ (reference sequence). CDR3 sequence reads: CASSFDSYQETQYF.

V and J are TRBV24-1 and TRBJ1-1. In germline, CDR1 is KGHDR, CDR2 SFDVKD. The CDR3 consists of 13 residues. The CDR3 spells CATRALSNTEAFF.